A single sample gave rise to the 15 T cell receptor beta chains below, sequenced in a study of shared T cell receptors in the human thymus. TCRdb's table, derived via immunoSEQ multiplex PCR, lists solely in-frame clones and lacks some. The sample includes 650,000 to 950,000 clones, over 75% of them seen just once. The same sample was also used in a study of human thymus T cells.

The sample taken for sequencing was thymocytes. Source of these receptors: a girl in the first two years of life with a congenital heart defect.

V usage is TRBV4-1 and J usage is TRBJ1-1, with D perhaps matching TRBD1 (5 bases). Per germline, CDR1 MGHRA and CDR2 YSYEKL. Deletions cut 3 bases from V and 12 bases from J, with 23 bases between. The CDR3 is 15 residues long. This chain's CDR3 is CASSQVYSWGTETFF. CDR3 nucleotide sequence: TGCGCCAGCAGCCAGGTCTATAGCTGGGGGACTGAGACTTTCTTT.

This clone appeared once. This chain joins TRBV7-9 and TRBJ1-1; no clear D gene. The CDR3 covers 14 residues. Looked up from germline, CDR1 is SEHNR and CDR2 is FQNEAQ (reference sequence). V was pared by 5 bases and J by 2 bases, with 12 bases between. The CDR3 DNA follows: TGTGCCAGCAGCACTTTCGGAGGCAACACTGAAGCTTTCTTT. Residues: CASSTFGGNTEAFF.

This sequence joins TRBV5-6 and TRBJ2-7, with TRBD2 matching over 8 bases. Germline V gene data show CDR1 as SGHDT and CDR2 as YYEEEE. V lost 4 bases, J lost 1 base, and 13 bases stayed unmatched. The CDR3 has 17 residues. In DNA form, the CDR3 reads TGTGCCAGCAGCCTCGCCAATAAGCGGGGGCCGTCCTACGAGCAGTACTTC. The encoded protein is CASSLANKRGPSYEQYF.

V usage is TRBV7-9 and J usage is TRBJ1-2, with TRBD1 matching over 10 bases. Germline V gene sequence: CDR1 SEHNR, CDR2 FQNEAQ (reference sequence). The J segment lost 3 bases and the V segment lost 5 bases, leaving 6 bases of the junction unmatched. This CDR3 comprises 15 residues. CDR3 in amino acids: CASSPRTGGYYGYTF. DNA for the CDR3: TGTGCCAGCAGCCCCAGGACAGGGGGGTACTATGGCTACACCTTC.

For the CDR3, the DNA is TGCGCCAGCAGCCAAGAACAGTACTCTGGAAACACCATATATTTT. Amino acid sequence: CASSQEQYSGNTIYF. J is TRBJ1-3 and V is TRBV4-1, with D uncertain. V dropped 0 bases and J dropped 0 bases, with 6 bases sitting between them. In germline, CDR1 is MGHRA, CDR2 YSYEKL. CDR3 length: 15 residues.

The rearrangement links TRBV18 to TRBJ2-1; 7 bases are shared with TRBD1. CDR1 is KGHSH, CDR2 LQKENI, per germline. This CDR3 is built from 14 residues. V shed 1 base and J 8 bases; nucleotides not matched to a gene: 5. This CDR3 reads CASSPRPQGDEQFF. CDR3 nucleotide sequence: TGTGCCAGCTCACCACGGCCTCAGGGGGATGAGCAGTTCTTC.

The J gene is TRBJ2-5, the V gene TRBV7-6, with 8 bases matching TRBD2. Germline V gene data show CDR1 as SGHVS and CDR2 as FNYEAQ. CDR3 length: 16 residues. V lost 5 bases, J lost 3 bases, and 11 bases stayed unmatched. The CDR3 protein is CASSLRGGVPKETQYF. Written as DNA, the CDR3 is TGTGCCAGCAGCCTCCGGGGGGGAGTCCCGAAAGAGACCCAGTACTTC.

The chain has TRBV5-1 and TRBJ1-6; tentatively, D is TRBD1 (5 bases). CDR3 length: 15 residues. V was clipped by 1 base and J by 5 bases, with 10 bases between them. CDR1 and CDR2 (germline): SGHRS, YFSETQ. CDR3 protein: CASSLFGGNNSPLHF. For the CDR3, the DNA is TGCGCCAGCAGCTTGTTCGGGGGAAATAATTCACCCCTCCACTTT.

The chain has TRBV27 and TRBJ2-2; 7 bases match TRBD1. The CDR3 totals 16 residues. Germline CDR1 MNHEY, CDR2 SMNVEV (reference sequence). V shed 5 bases and J 2 bases; nucleotides not matched to a gene: 8. The CDR3 coding sequence is TGTGCCAGCAGTCCACCGGGACAGAGAAACACCGGGGAGCTGTTTTTT. Protein: CASSPPGQRNTGELFF.

J is TRBJ1-5 and V is TRBV15; D is perhaps TRBD1 (6 bases). Germline values: CDR1 LNHNV, CDR2 YYDKDF (reference sequence). The CDR3 runs 14 residues. Trimming shortened V by 1 base and J by 3 bases, and 7 bases separated the two germline ends. The CDR3 DNA sequence: TGTGCCACCAGCAGAGCAGGGGTCAATCAGCCCCAGCATTTT. Translation gives CATSRAGVNQPQHF.

V usage is TRBV27 and J usage is TRBJ1-2; 7 nucleotides line up with TRBD1. Germline lookup yields CDR1 MNHEY and CDR2 SMNVEV (reference sequence). V shed 3 bases and J 8 bases; nucleotides not matched to a gene: 6. The CDR3 length is 13 residues. The DNA of the CDR3 is TGTGCCAGCAGTTTTATAAGGGGGCACGGCTACACCTTC. It specifies CASSFIRGHGYTF.

The chain combines TRBV7-8 with TRBJ2-3; TRBD2 matches 8 bases. CDR3 length: 18 amino acids. The junction had 8 bases not matched to a gene; V was cut back by 0 bases and J by 0 bases. Germline CDR1 SGHVS, CDR2 FQNEAQ. CDR3 nucleotides: TGTGCCAGCAGCTTAGCGGGGGGGGGACTAGTTAGCACAGATACGCAGTATTTT. Amino acids: CASSLAGGGLVSTDTQYF.

As for this clone: Within the sample, other DNA sequences also encode this same CDR3. The chain carries TRBV6-5 and TRBJ2-5; 10 bases map to TRBD1. The V segment lost 8 bases and the J segment 3 bases; nucleotides outside the gene matches: 6. This CDR3 has 14 residues. The germline gives CDR1 MNHEY, CDR2 SVGAGI. For the CDR3, the DNA is TGTGCCAGCGGCCGACAGGGGGCGAAAGAGACCCAGTACTTC. This translates into CASGRQGAKETQYF.

V is TRBV2 and J is TRBJ1-5; D is possibly TRBD1 (6 bases). The germline gives CDR1 SNHLY, CDR2 FYNNEI. This CDR3 has 17 residues. V lost 0 bases, J lost 6 bases, and 18 bases lay in between. CDR3: CASSEAGRQDSGQPQHF. In nucleotides, the CDR3 is TGTGCCAGCAGTGAAGCCGGAAGACAGGATTCAGGTCAGCCCCAGCATTTT.

CDR3 bases: TGTGCCAGCAGCTTAGGGTACAGGGTGGGTACTGAAGCTTTCTTT. Residues: CASSLGYRVGTEAFF. This chain connects TRBV7-2 to TRBJ1-1; a weak D match, TRBD1 (6 bases). CDR1 SGHTA and CDR2 FQGNSA come from the germline V gene. The CDR3 has 15 residues. V was pared by 1 base and J by 5 bases, with 14 bases between.